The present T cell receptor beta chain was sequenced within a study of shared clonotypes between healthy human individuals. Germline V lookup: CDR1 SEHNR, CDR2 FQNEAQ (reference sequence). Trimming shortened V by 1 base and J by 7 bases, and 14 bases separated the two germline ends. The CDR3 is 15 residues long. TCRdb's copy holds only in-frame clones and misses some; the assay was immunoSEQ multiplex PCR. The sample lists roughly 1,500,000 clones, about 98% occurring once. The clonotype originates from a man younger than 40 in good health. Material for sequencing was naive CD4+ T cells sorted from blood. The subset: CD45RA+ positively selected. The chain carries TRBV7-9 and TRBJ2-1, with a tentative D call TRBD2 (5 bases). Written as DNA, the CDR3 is TGTGCCAGCAGCTTAGGGCTAGCCGGGCCGAATGAGCAGTTCTTC. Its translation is CASSLGLAGPNEQFF.